One sample yielded the 18 T cell receptor beta chains listed below, sequenced in a study of T-cell reconstitution after alpha-beta-depleted transplantation in children listed by TCRdb under 2016. Library method: PCR. Sequencing took place on an Illumina HiSeq 2500. Molecular barcoding was employed in the preparation of TCR libraries, with unique molecular identifiers being used to normalize TCRbeta repertoire quantification. TCRdb handled the public reads itself, with Q25 trimming in fastp and clone calling in MiXCR, and kept productive beta chains. Records with the same CDR3 protein are collapsed into one entry carrying the most frequent genes and DNA. This sample lists 200,000 to 300,000 distinct CDR3 sequences; more than 10% were detected once. 2.6% of the sample is taken by the ten largest. Sequencing was performed on PBMCs from the stem cell graft donor, taken from the stem cell graft. The origin of the receptors is a human donor who donated a stem cell graft to a child with acute lymphoblastic leukemia.

The chain uses TRBV27 and TRBJ2-1; TRBD1 is a possible D gene (6 bases). Germline-derived CDR1 and CDR2 are MNHEY and SMNVEV (reference sequence). V dropped 5 bases and J dropped 2 bases, with 13 bases sitting between them. The CDR3 is 15 amino acids. CDR3 bases: TGTGCCAGCAGTGGGGCGAGGACAGCCTACAATGAGCAGTTCTTC. This gives the protein CASSGARTAYNEQFF.

Many counts were recorded for this clonotype. This chain links TRBV5-1 with TRBJ2-7; weak D call: TRBD2 (6 bases). V lost 3 bases, J lost 4 bases, and 17 bases lay in between. Looked up from germline, CDR1 is SGHRS and CDR2 is YFSETQ. This CDR3 has 15 residues. The CDR3 region has the DNA TGCGCCAGCAGCTCTGGCGGGACTGGGTCTTACGAGCAGTACTTC. This encodes CASSSGGTGSYEQYF.

This clonotype appeared many times. The chain recombines TRBV20-1 with TRBJ1-5, with 8 bases lining up with TRBD1. The CDR3 is 13 amino acids. Trimming cost V 4 bases and J 5 bases; bases outside gene matches: 4. Germline loops: CDR1 DFQATT, CDR2 SNEGSKA (reference sequence). The CDR3 region has the DNA TGCAGTGCTAAGACAGGGGATTATCAGCCCCAGCATTTT. This sequence encodes CSAKTGDYQPQHF.

This chain joins TRBV18 and TRBJ1-2, with D uncertain. Germline V gene data show CDR1 as KGHSH and CDR2 as LQKENI. The ends were cut back, 1 base at V and 1 base at J, with 10 bases in the middle. CDR3 size: 15 residues. CDR3 DNA: TGTGCCAGCTCACCACAGGAGAGAGTTAACTATGGCTACACCTTC. This sequence encodes CASSPQERVNYGYTF.

This clonotype occurred many times. This chain joins TRBV7-2 and TRBJ1-2; D possibly corresponds to TRBD1 (5 bases). V dropped 3 bases and J dropped 5 bases, with 16 bases sitting between them. There are 15 residues in the CDR3. The germline gives CDR1 SGHTA, CDR2 FQGNSA. CDR3 in DNA: TGTGCCAGCAGCTTCACGGGCGGGACTCCGTATGGCTACACCTTC. Amino acids: CASSFTGGTPYGYTF.

A single count supports this clonotype. A much bigger clone sits one base away, suggesting this may be a read error. The chain combines TRBV5-1 with TRBJ1-2; the D gene is possibly TRBD1 (6 bases). The CDR3 runs to 15 residues. The germline V gene encodes CDR1 SGHRS and CDR2 YFSETQ. The V and J ends lost 5 bases and 4 bases respectively, with 18 bases between them. The DNA for the CDR3 is TGCGCCAGCAGTTCTCAGGGGACCCTTACCTATGGCTACACCTTC. Residues: CASSSQGTLTYGYTF.

This clonotype was observed at least ten times. The V call is TRBV7-9, the J call TRBJ2-1, with 13 bases that match TRBD2. The CDR3 runs 17 residues. V dropped 4 bases and J dropped 0; count of bases not matched to a gene: 3. The germline CDR1 and CDR2 sequences are SEHNR and FQNEAQ (reference sequence). DNA for the CDR3: TGTGCCAGCAGCTCTGGACTAGCGGGGGCCTCCTACAATGAGCAGTTCTTC. Translation gives CASSSGLAGASYNEQFF. Looking up the rest from reference TRBV7-9 and TRBJ2-1 gives the full variable domain: DTGVSQNPRHKITKRGQNVTFRCDPISEHNRLYWYRQTLGQGPEFLTYFQNEAQLEKSRLLSDRFSAERPKGSFSTLEIQRTEQGDSAMYLCASSSGLAGASYNEQFFGPGTRLTVL.

This clonotype was detected many times. The chain joins TRBV5-1 to TRBJ1-6; 11 nucleotides align to TRBD1. The germline CDR1 and CDR2 sequences are SGHRS and YFSETQ. The V segment lost 3 bases and the J segment 10 bases; nucleotides outside the gene matches: 9. This CDR3 has 16 amino acids. Written as DNA, the CDR3 is TGCGCCAGCAGCTCATCCGGGACAGGGGGAGGATCACCCCTCCACTTT. Protein sequence: CASSSSGTGGGSPLHF.

This clonotype appeared many times. The gene calls are TRBV29-1 and TRBJ2-7, with D unresolved. Germline CDR1 SQVTM, CDR2 ANQGSEA. This CDR3 comprises 11 residues. Trimming pared 4 bases from V and 7 bases from J, leaving 11 bases between. CDR3 residues: CSVVSLREQYF. CDR3 sequence (DNA): TGCAGCGTTGTTTCTCTGCGGGAGCAGTACTTC.

The sample holds many counts of this clonotype. The gene calls are TRBV29-1 and TRBJ2-3; D gene unclear. V lost 5 bases and J lost 3, with 9 bases in between. Germline lookup yields CDR1 SQVTM and CDR2 ANQGSEA. The CDR3 contains 12 residues. CDR3 sequence (DNA): TGCAGCGTTAAGTACCCAACAGATACGCAGTATTTT. Its protein is CSVKYPTDTQYF.

Many counts were recorded for this clonotype. V and J are TRBV3-1 and TRBJ1-2, with 9 bases aligning to TRBD1. Unmatched junction bases numbered 11, after V lost 3 bases and J lost 3 bases. The CDR3 is made up of 17 amino acids. Germline V gene data show CDR1 as LGHDT and CDR2 as YNNKEL (reference sequence). The DNA of the CDR3 is TGTGCCAGCAGCCACCCCCCCGGGACAGGGACCTACTATGGCTACACCTTC. Translation gives CASSHPPGTGTYYGYTF.

The chain carries TRBV7-9 and TRBJ1-5; possible D gene TRBD1, 6 bases. Trimming stripped 4 bases from V and 1 base from J, with 8 bases between. This CDR3 is 14 amino acids long. CDR1 and CDR2 from the germline V gene are SEHNR and FQNEAQ (reference sequence). In DNA form, the CDR3 reads TGTGCCAGCAGCTATACAGGGAGCAATCAGCCCCAGCATTTT. This gives the protein CASSYTGSNQPQHF. Full variable domain (outside the CDR3, taken from reference TRBV7-9 and TRBJ1-5): DTGVSQNPRHKITKRGQNVTFRCDPISEHNRLYWYRQTLGQGPEFLTYFQNEAQLEKSRLLSDRFSAERPKGSFSTLEIQRTEQGDSAMYLCASSYTGSNQPQHFGDGTRLSIL.

Many counts were recorded for this clonotype. The rearrangement links TRBV5-1 to TRBJ2-1; D not certain. Germline values: CDR1 SGHRS, CDR2 YFSETQ. The V gene lost 4 bases and the J gene lost 5 bases, with 7 bases spanning the gap. The CDR3 has 12 amino acids. The CDR3 loop reads CASSRADNEQFF. CDR3 coding DNA: TGCGCCAGCAGCCGGGCTGACAATGAGCAGTTCTTC.

Details on this clonotype: This clone may be a read error of a much larger clone one base away. The chain joins TRBV14 to TRBJ2-7; 7 bases are a match to TRBD1. Germline-derived CDR1 and CDR2 are SGHDN and FVKESK. This CDR3 has 13 residues. The CDR3 sequence is CPSSRQGPYEQYF. CDR3 nucleotides: TGTCCCAGCAGTCGACAGGGCCCCTACGAGCAGTACTTC.

This clonotype was observed many times. The chain has TRBV2 and TRBJ1-1; D unresolved. Germline V gene sequence: CDR1 SNHLY, CDR2 FYNNEI. V gave up 1 base and J gave up 3 bases, with 15 bases separating them. The CDR3 runs to 16 residues. CDR3 sequence reads: CASSEEWARVDTEAFF. CDR3 coding DNA: TGTGCCAGCAGTGAAGAATGGGCCCGGGTCGACACTGAAGCTTTCTTT.

This clonotype was seen many times. J is TRBJ1-2 and V is TRBV7-8; a weak D match, TRBD1 (5 bases). Germline CDR1 SGHVS, CDR2 FQNEAQ. The V end lost 5 bases, the J end lost 8 bases, and 15 bases lay between the germline ends. This CDR3 is 13 amino acids long. CDR3 nucleotides: TGTGCCAGCAGCACAGGTCTTACGGTGGGCTACACCTTC. Encoded protein: CASSTGLTVGYTF.

This clonotype was observed many times. The rearrangement uses TRBV12-3 or TRBV12-4 and TRBJ1-6; 7 bases match TRBD1. The CDR3 covers 15 residues. The V and J ends lost 7 bases and 2 bases, in that order; junction bases with no gene match: 5. The CDR3 loop is CASTQGGTYNSPLHF. The DNA of the CDR3 is TGTGCCAGCACCCAGGGGGGGACCTATAATTCACCCCTCCACTTT.

This clonotype appeared many times. The V gene is TRBV11-2, the J gene TRBJ1-5; possible D gene TRBD1, 5 bases. The CDR3 sequence is 14 residues long. Germline assignment: CDR1 SGHAT and CDR2 FQNNGV. Trimming took off 0 bases at V and 3 bases at J, with 6 bases between the two ends. The CDR3 region has the DNA TGTGCCAGCAGCTTAGACAGGGACAATCAGCCCCAGCATTTT. Translated: CASSLDRDNQPQHF.